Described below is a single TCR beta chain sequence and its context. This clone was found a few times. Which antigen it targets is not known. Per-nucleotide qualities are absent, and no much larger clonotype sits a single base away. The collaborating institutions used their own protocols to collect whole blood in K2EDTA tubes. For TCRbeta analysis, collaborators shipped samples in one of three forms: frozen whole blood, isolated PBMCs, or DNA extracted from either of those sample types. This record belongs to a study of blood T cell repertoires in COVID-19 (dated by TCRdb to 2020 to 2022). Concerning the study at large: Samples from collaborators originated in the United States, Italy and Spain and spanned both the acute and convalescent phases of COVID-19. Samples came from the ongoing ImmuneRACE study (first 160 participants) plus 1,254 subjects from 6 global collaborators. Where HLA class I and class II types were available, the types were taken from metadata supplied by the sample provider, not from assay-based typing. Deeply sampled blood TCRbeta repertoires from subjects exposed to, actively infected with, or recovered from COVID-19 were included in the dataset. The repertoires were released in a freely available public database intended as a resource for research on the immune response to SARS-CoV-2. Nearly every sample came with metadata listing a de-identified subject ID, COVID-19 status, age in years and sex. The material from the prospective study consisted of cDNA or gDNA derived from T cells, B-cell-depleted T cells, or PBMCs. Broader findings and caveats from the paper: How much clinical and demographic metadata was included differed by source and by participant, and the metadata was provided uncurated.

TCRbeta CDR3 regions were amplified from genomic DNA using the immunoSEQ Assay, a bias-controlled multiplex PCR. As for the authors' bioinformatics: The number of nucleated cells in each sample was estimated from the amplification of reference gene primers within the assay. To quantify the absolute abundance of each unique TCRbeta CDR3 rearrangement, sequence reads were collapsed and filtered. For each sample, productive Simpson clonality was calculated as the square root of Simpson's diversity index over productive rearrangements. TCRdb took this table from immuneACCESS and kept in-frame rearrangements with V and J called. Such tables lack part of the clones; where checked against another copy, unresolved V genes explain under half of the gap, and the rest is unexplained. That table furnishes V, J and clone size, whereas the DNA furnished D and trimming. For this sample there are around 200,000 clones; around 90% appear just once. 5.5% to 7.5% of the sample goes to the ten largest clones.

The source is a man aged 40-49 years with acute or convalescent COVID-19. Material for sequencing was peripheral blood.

Here is the DNA: TGTGCCAGCAGCCTGGGACACCTCCGGGAGCAGTACTTC. The resulting protein is CASSLGHLREQYF. The chain uses TRBV5-8 and TRBJ2-7; the D region possibly corresponds to TRBD1 (6 bases align). CDR1 and CDR2 (SGHTS, YDEGEE) derive from the germline V gene. From cysteine to phenylalanine, the CDR3 is 13 amino acids long. The retained sequence is limited to the CDR3, 39 bases, with the frame set at the first base. V and J are truncated by 4 bases and 7 bases respectively, leaving an intervening sequence of 15 bases.